The source of this T cell receptor beta chain is a study of T cells in Graves' hyperthyroidism and ophthalmopathy. Stable Graves' hyperthyroidism meant no ophthalmopathy progression within 18 months. Regarding the study as a whole: Within blood appeared most thyroid clonotypes that had expanded above 0.001. In the analysis, a 13 V-J model separated ophthalmopathy from stable hyperthyroidism. Ophthalmopathy was identified by the model a median around 5.9 months ahead of onset.

RNA transcripts served as the template for amplifying TCR beta CDR3 regions. The study used the HTBI primer set for a first-round RT-PCR of the TCR CDR3. From the multiplex PCR reads, TCRdb called clonotypes with MiXCR, one entry per CDR3 protein. Of about 590,000 distinct CDR3 sequences listed, approximately 14% are singletons. This clonotype has just one count. Its specificity is not known. One end of the junction does not line up with germline, which may come from a read error. The CDR3 is 13 amino acids. In germline, CDR1 is MDHEN, CDR2 SYDVKM. This TCR derives from a woman in her 30s with Graves' hyperthyroidism. The chain carries TRBV28 and TRBJ2-7; the D is unclear. The sequenced sample consisted of blood. CDR3 loop: CASSLDTSYEQHF. CDR3 bases: TGTGCCAGCAGCCTCGACACCAGCTACGAGCAGCACTTC.